The 19 T cell receptor beta chains below all came from one sample that was sequenced in a study of CD8+CD57+ T cells in acquired aplastic anemia (dated by TCRdb to the late 2010s). Sequencing instrument: Illumina HiSeq 2000. Genomic DNA served as template for TCR beta VDJ combination and CDR3 sequence profiling. TCRdb's own reprocessing of the public reads used fastp at Q25 and MiXCR and kept productive beta chains. Rows are combined by CDR3 protein, so each entry shows the most common genes and DNA. In this sample the table shows 200,000 to 250,000 distinct CDR3 sequences, around 60% of which occur a single time. The top ten clones comprise 29% of the sample. Sequencing was carried out using sorted CD4+, CD8+, or CD8+CD57+ T cells (not recorded which) from PBMCs. These receptors all stem from a human donor in good health.

The chain uses TRBV20-1 and TRBJ2-3, with 10 bases that match TRBD2. Germline CDR1 DFQATT, CDR2 SNEGSKA (reference sequence). With 4 bases clipped from V and 7 bases from J, the junction kept 8 bases outside the gene matches. CDR3 size: 14 residues. CDR3 residues: CSATTSGNHHTQYF. The CDR3, as DNA: TGCAGTGCTACTACTAGCGGGAACCATCATACGCAGTATTTT.

The rearrangement joins TRBV4-2 to TRBJ1-1, with unresolved D. The V end lost 5 bases, the J end lost 1 base, and 8 bases lay between the germline ends. The CDR3 has 13 amino acids. The germline CDR1 and CDR2 sequences are LGHNA and YNFKEQ. Here the CDR3 DNA reads TGTGCCAGCAGCTTGGAGCAGAACACTGAAGCTTTCTTT. Protein product: CASSLEQNTEAFF.

The chain carries TRBV2 and TRBJ1-2; no reliable D call. The CDR3 has 11 amino acids. V lost 4 bases and J lost 5, with 5 bases in between. Germline lookup yields CDR1 SNHLY and CDR2 FYNNEI. CDR3 bases: TGTGCCAGCAGTGTGGAGTATGGCTACACCTTC. Translating it yields CASSVEYGYTF.

The rearrangement joins TRBV2 to TRBJ1-6; 8 bases map to TRBD1. V was pared by 3 bases and J by 7 bases, with 11 bases of the junction left unmatched. The CDR3 covers 17 residues. From germline, CDR1 is SNHLY and CDR2 FYNNEI. The CDR3 loop reads CASSDRGQTTINSPLHF. DNA of the CDR3: TGTGCCAGCAGTGACAGGGGGCAGACCACGATCAATTCACCCCTCCACTTT. Complete variable domain (other parts from reference TRBV2 and TRBJ1-6): EPEVTQTPSHQVTQMGQEVILRCVPISNHLYFYWYRQILGQKVEFLVSFYNNEISEKSEIFDDQFSVERPDGSNFTLKIRSTKLEDSAMYFCASSDRGQTTINSPLHFGNGTRLTVT.

There are many counts of this clonotype. The rearrangement joins TRBV7-9 to TRBJ1-1; D is perhaps TRBD1 (5 bases). V gave up 5 bases and J gave up 1 base, with 11 bases separating them. The CDR3 consists of 14 residues. The germline gives CDR1 SEHNR, CDR2 FQNEAQ (reference sequence). For the CDR3, the DNA is TGTGCCAGCAGCGCCCGGGACGGGAACACTGAAGCTTTCTTT. Its translation is CASSARDGNTEAFF. Full variable domain (rest looked up from reference TRBV7-9 and TRBJ1-1): DTGVSQNPRHKITKRGQNVTFRCDPISEHNRLYWYRQTLGQGPEFLTYFQNEAQLEKSRLLSDRFSAERPKGSFSTLEIQRTEQGDSAMYLCASSARDGNTEAFFGQGTRLTVV.

With regard to this clonotype: A much bigger clone sits one base away, suggesting this may be a read error. This chain connects TRBV6-9 to TRBJ2-2, with 9 nucleotides matching TRBD1. Germline assignment: CDR1 MNHGY and CDR2 SVAAGI. The trim removed 6 bases at V and 7 bases at J, leaving 12 bases unmatched. This CDR3 has 16 amino acids. The CDR3 DNA is TGTGCCAGCAGGCCATTTGGGACAGGGCTGGACGGGGAGCTGTTTTTT. Translated: CASRPFGTGLDGELFF.

As for this clonotype: One end of the junction varies from germline; a read error may be responsible. Here the CDR3 reads CASSTADSSYSEQFF. CDR3 bases: TGTGCCAGCAGTACGGCGGACTCGAGCTACAGTGAGCAGTTCTTC. The chain recombines TRBV2 with TRBJ2-1, with a tentative D call TRBD2 (5 bases). CDR1 is SNHLY and CDR2 is FYNNEI in the germline V gene. The CDR3 spans 15 residues.

This chain links TRBV2 with TRBJ1-5; D ambiguous. The length of the CDR3 is 14 residues. V was shortened by 5 bases and J by 3 bases, with 11 bases between the two germline ends. The germline CDR1 and CDR2 sequences are SNHLY and FYNNEI. The CDR3 reads CASSLGRYNQPQHF. The CDR3 DNA sequence: TGTGCCAGCAGTTTAGGACGGTACAATCAGCCCCAGCATTTT.

This clonotype occurred many times. This chain uses TRBV7-8 with TRBJ1-5; the match to TRBD1 covers 7 bases. V lost 4 bases and J lost 0; bases outside the gene matches: 9. Looked up from germline, CDR1 is SGHVS and CDR2 is FQNEAQ. The CDR3 spans 17 residues. The chain's CDR3 is CASSSYWDSHSNQPQHF. In DNA, the CDR3 is TGTGCCAGCAGCTCATACTGGGACAGCCATAGCAATCAGCCCCAGCATTTT.

Notes on this clonotype: The CDR3 ends on some other residue instead of the conserved phenylalanine or tryptophan, so this is likely a read error. This sequence joins TRBV7-3 and TRBJ2-5, with TRBD1 matching 7 bases. Looked up from germline, CDR1 is SGHTA and CDR2 is FQGTGA. The CDR3 runs 13 residues. CDR3 region: CATRMTGQETQYL. CDR3 bases: TGCGCCACCAGAATGACAGGGCAAGAGACCCAGTACTTA.

V usage is TRBV20-1 and J usage is TRBJ2-7, with D uncertain. This CDR3 contains 15 residues. CDR1 is DFQATT, CDR2 SNEGSKA, per germline (reference sequence). Trimming stripped 2 bases from V and 2 bases from J, with 16 bases between. The CDR3 nucleotides are TGCAGTGCTAGACCACCGGGCCCCGCGCCCTACGAGCAGTACTTC. This encodes CSARPPGPAPYEQYF.

This clonotype appeared a few times. The chain links TRBV2 to TRBJ1-4, with TRBD1 matching over 7 bases. Germline V lookup: CDR1 SNHLY, CDR2 FYNNEI. Trimming took 7 bases from V and 4 from J; bases not matched to a gene: 6. This CDR3 contains 14 residues. The CDR3 spells CASNEGQRNEKLFF. The CDR3 DNA sequence: TGTGCCAGCAACGAGGGACAGCGTAATGAAAAACTGTTTTTT.

The chain has TRBV7-2 and TRBJ2-7; 7 positions agree with TRBD1. The CDR3 is 15 amino acids. Germline V gene lookup returns CDR1 SGHTA and CDR2 FQGNSA. V trimming: 5 bases; J trimming: 6 bases; junction bases outside the gene matches: 13. The CDR3 DNA reads as TGTGCCAGCAGCAACCAGGGACAGCGATTGGCCGAGCAGTACTTC. Translating gives CASSNQGQRLAEQYF.

The chain joins TRBV7-6 to TRBJ1-2; D is possibly TRBD1 (6 bases). V was pared by 4 bases and J by 8 bases, with 14 bases between. There are 13 residues in the CDR3. The germline V gene has CDR1 SGHVS and CDR2 FNYEAQ. CDR3 amino acids: CASSSDSLGGYTF. The CDR3 DNA reads as TGTGCCAGCAGCTCGGACAGTCTCGGGGGCTACACCTTC.

In this sample, this clonotype turned up many times. This sequence joins TRBV9 and TRBJ1-6; no clear D gene. The CDR3 spans 12 residues. CDR1 SGDLS and CDR2 YYNGEE come from the germline V gene. Trimming took off 6 bases at V and 7 bases at J, with 8 bases between the two ends. Here the CDR3 DNA reads TGTGCCAGCAACGCTCCGAATTCACCCCTCCACTTT. Translated, it gives CASNAPNSPLHF. Together with reference TRBV9 and TRBJ1-6, the CDR3 gives the full variable domain: DSGVTQTPKHLITATGQRVTLRCSPRSGDLSVYWYQQSLDQGLQFLIQYYNGEERAKGNILERFSAQQFPDLHSELNLSSLELGDSALYFCASNAPNSPLHFGNGTRLTVT.

The sample holds a few counts of this clonotype. The chain has TRBV7-8 and TRBJ2-7; D could derive from TRBD1 or TRBD2 (5 bases each). The CDR3 is 14 amino acids. V was pared by 3 bases and J by 1 base, with 10 bases between. Germline assignment: CDR1 SGHVS and CDR2 FQNEAQ. The CDR3 sequence is CASSLGTTSYEQYF. The CDR3 nucleotides are TGTGCCAGCAGCTTGGGGACGACTTCCTACGAGCAGTACTTC.

The genes are TRBV7-8 and TRBJ1-2, with a possible D match to TRBD1 (6 bases). V lost 1 base, J lost 4 bases, and 13 bases lay in between. In germline, CDR1 is SGHVS, CDR2 FQNEAQ. The CDR3 is 15 residues long. DNA of the CDR3: TGTGCCAGCAGCTTAGGAACAGGGAGGGTCTATGGCTACACCTTC. It codes for CASSLGTGRVYGYTF.

This clonotype was detected ten times or more. The genes are TRBV6-2 or TRBV6-3 and TRBJ1-1; D unresolved. Germline assignment: CDR1 MNHEY and CDR2 SVGEGT. Deletions cut 0 bases from V and 7 bases from J, with 12 bases between. The CDR3 has 14 amino acids. CDR3 nucleotides: TGTGCCAGCAGTTACTCGGGATCTGTGGATGAAGCTTTCTTT. Translating gives CASSYSGSVDEAFF.

The rearrangement links TRBV7-9 to TRBJ2-7, with 11 bases matching TRBD1. V shed 5 bases, J shed 7 bases, and the junction held 7 bases outside the gene matches. This CDR3 is built from 14 residues. The germline V gene has CDR1 SEHNR and CDR2 FQNEAQ (reference sequence). Here the CDR3 reads CASSIGQGAEEQYF. As DNA, the CDR3 is TGTGCCAGCAGCATAGGACAGGGGGCAGAAGAGCAGTACTTC.